The 24 T cell receptor beta chains given below trace back to one sample, sequenced in a study of blood T cell repertoires in COVID-19. Assay used: immunoSEQ multiplex PCR; TCRdb lists only in-frame clones, some missing. The sample has fewer than 150,000 clones; about 86% are singletons. The sequencing sample was made of peripheral blood. These receptors came from a man aged 65 to 79 who had recovered from COVID-19.

V and J are TRBV5-1 and TRBJ1-6, with a tentative D call TRBD1 (5 bases). V lost 5 bases to trimming and J lost 0 bases, with 12 bases between them. Germline CDR1 and CDR2: SGHRS and YFSETQ. The CDR3 sequence is 16 residues long. CDR3 amino acids: CASSQTDSSYNSPLHF. DNA of the CDR3: TGCGCCAGCAGTCAGACAGACAGCTCCTATAATTCACCCCTCCACTTT.

This chain links TRBV9 with TRBJ2-2; 14 nucleotides agree with TRBD2. Trimming cost V 3 bases and J 0 bases; bases outside gene matches: 7. The length of the CDR3 is 19 residues. CDR1 is SGDLS and CDR2 is YYNGEE in the germline V gene. CDR3 region: CASSAGGTSGRPNTGELFF. In DNA form, the CDR3 reads TGTGCCAGCAGCGCGGGGGGGACTAGCGGGAGACCGAACACCGGGGAGCTGTTTTTT.

V and J are TRBV27 and TRBJ2-7; unclear D gene. Germline-derived CDR1 and CDR2 are MNHEY and SMNVEV (reference sequence). CDR3 size: 14 residues. V was shortened by 3 bases and J by 3 bases, with 12 bases between the two germline ends. CDR3 DNA: TGTGCCAGCAGTTTGGCCGGAGCGATCTACGAGCAGTACTTC. Translating it yields CASSLAGAIYEQYF.

This clone was recorded only once. The chain employs TRBV9 and TRBJ2-1; 9 bases match TRBD2. The CDR3 extends over 17 amino acids. The V and J ends lost 3 bases and 6 bases, in that order; junction bases with no gene match: 13. CDR1 and CDR2 from the germline V gene are SGDLS and YYNGEE. CDR3 nucleotides: TGTGCCAGCAGCGGACTCCTCACGACTAGCGGTGTCAATGAGCAGTTCTTC. Translating it yields CASSGLLTTSGVNEQFF. Complete variable domain (other parts from reference TRBV9 and TRBJ2-1): DSGVTQTPKHLITATGQRVTLRCSPRSGDLSVYWYQQSLDQGLQFLIQYYNGEERAKGNILERFSAQQFPDLHSELNLSSLELGDSALYFCASSGLLTTSGVNEQFFGPGTRLTVL.

The gene calls are TRBV21-1 and TRBJ1-1; TRBD1, the D gene given by the table, was not confirmed from the DNA. TRBV21-1 is a recognized pseudogene. CDR3 length equals 14 residues. The CDR3 DNA reads as TGTGCCAGCAGAAAGGGGGCCAAGAACACTGAAGCTTTCTTT. Protein sequence: CASRKGAKNTEAFF.

The V gene is TRBV28, the J gene TRBJ2-3; 7 nucleotides match TRBD1. Germline assignment: CDR1 MDHEN and CDR2 SYDVKM. Germline trimming cut 4 bases from V and 5 bases from J; bases unmatched to any gene: 9. This CDR3 is built from 15 residues. CDR3 coding DNA: TGTGCCAGCAGTTCTCCGGGACAGTTTTTAGATACGCAGTATTTT. As protein: CASSSPGQFLDTQYF.

This clone was recorded a few times. The chain is built from TRBV6-5 and TRBJ1-3; no firm D call. The CDR3 has 15 residues. Deletions cut 4 bases from V and 0 bases from J, with 10 bases between. Per germline, CDR1 MNHEY and CDR2 SVGAGI. Written as DNA, the CDR3 is TGTGCCAGCAGTTGGCAGCGGGACTCTGGAAACACCATATATTTT. Its protein is CASSWQRDSGNTIYF.

CDR3 loop: CSAIRDSNRDTQYF. CDR3 in DNA: TGCAGCGCGATCCGGGACAGTAATAGAGATACGCAGTATTTT. The chain has TRBV29-1 and TRBJ2-3; 7 bases agree with TRBD1. J gave up 5 bases and V 7 bases, and 12 bases lay outside the gene matches. Germline V gene data show CDR1 as SQVTM and CDR2 as ANQGSEA. The CDR3 is made up of 14 amino acids.

This clone occurred a few times. The CDR3 is CASSTQGSEKLFF. For the CDR3, the DNA is TGTGCCAGTAGTACACAGGGTAGCGAAAAACTGTTTTTT. This rearrangement joins TRBV19 to TRBJ1-4; maybe TRBD1 (6 bases). CDR3 length equals 13 residues. Germline V lookup: CDR1 LNHDA, CDR2 SQIVND (reference sequence). V lost 4 bases and J 8 bases, leaving 11 bases between the germline ends.

The sample holds one count of this clone. J is TRBJ2-3 and V is TRBV11-2; 7 bases align to TRBD2. The CDR3 runs 12 residues. CDR1 and CDR2 from the germline V gene are SGHAT and FQNNGV. V lost 5 bases and J lost 6; bases outside the gene matches: 2. As DNA, the CDR3 is TGTGCCAGCAGCGTACTAGCGGATACGCAGTATTTT. This sequence encodes CASSVLADTQYF.

This rearrangement joins TRBV5-1 to TRBJ2-3; D unresolved. CDR3 length equals 12 residues. In germline, CDR1 is SGHRS, CDR2 YFSETQ. Trimming removed 4 bases at V and 2 bases at J, with 5 bases between. This CDR3 is CASSPVTDTQYF. The CDR3 DNA reads as TGCGCCAGCAGCCCCGTCACAGATACGCAGTATTTT.

The CDR3 nucleotides read TGTGCCAGCAGCGAGCAAGAGGGTGTAGGACAGCCCCAGCATTTT. Its translation is CASSEQEGVGQPQHF. The V and J genes are TRBV6-5 and TRBJ1-5; D is uncertain. Germline CDR1 MNHEY, CDR2 SVGAGI. Deletions cut 6 bases from V and 7 bases from J, with 19 bases between. The CDR3 has 15 residues.

J is TRBJ2-1 and V is TRBV24-1; 9 positions agree with TRBD2. J lost 12 bases, V lost 2 bases, and 10 bases had no gene match. The CDR3 is made up of 15 amino acids. Germline V gene sequence: CDR1 KGHDR, CDR2 SFDVKD. The CDR3: CATSDSYSGSPRQFF. The CDR3 region has the DNA TGTGCCACCAGTGATTCCTATAGCGGGAGCCCTCGGCAGTTCTTC.

The chain uses TRBV19 and TRBJ1-1; D ambiguous. This CDR3 contains 14 residues. Between the trimmed V and J ends, which lost 9 bases and 0 bases, there was a span of 14 bases. From germline, CDR1 is LNHDA and CDR2 SQIVND (reference sequence). The CDR3 region is CASLPFGMNTEAFF. Here the CDR3 DNA reads TGTGCCAGCTTACCCTTCGGGATGAACACTGAAGCTTTCTTT.

The chain links TRBV2 to TRBJ1-1; TRBD1 is a possible D gene (6 bases). The V gene lost 7 bases and the J gene lost 4 bases, with 16 bases spanning the gap. From germline, CDR1 is SNHLY and CDR2 FYNNEI. This CDR3 has 14 amino acids. DNA of the CDR3: TGTGCCAGCACAAGGTGGCAGGGGTTCACTGAAGCTTTCTTT. Protein: CASTRWQGFTEAFF. Full variable domain (outside the CDR3, taken from reference TRBV2 and TRBJ1-1): EPEVTQTPSHQVTQMGQEVILRCVPISNHLYFYWYRQILGQKVEFLVSFYNNEISEKSEIFDDQFSVERPDGSNFTLKIRSTKLEDSAMYFCASTRWQGFTEAFFGQGTRLTVV.

The chain joins TRBV5-1 to TRBJ2-3; 11 bases agree with TRBD2. CDR1 and CDR2 from the germline V gene are SGHRS and YFSETQ. With V trimmed by 2 bases and J by 4 bases, 3 bases remained unmatched. The CDR3 runs to 15 residues. The CDR3 DNA reads TGCGCCAGCAGCTTAAAACTAGCGGGGGCAGATACGCAGTATTTT. It specifies CASSLKLAGADTQYF. The full variable domain, its missing parts supplied by reference TRBV5-1 and TRBJ2-3, is KAGVTQTPRYLIKTRGQQVTLSCSPISGHRSVSWYQQTPGQGLQFLFEYFSETQRNKGNFPGRFSGRQFSNSRSEMNVSTLELGDSALYLCASSLKLAGADTQYFGPGTRLTVL.

V and J are TRBV24-1 and TRBJ1-5; D is unresolved. Germline loops: CDR1 KGHDR, CDR2 SFDVKD. V was trimmed by 5 bases and J by 4 bases, leaving 11 bases between them. The CDR3 sequence is 14 residues long. CDR3 sequence (DNA): TGTGCCACCAGTGGGGTCGGGTCGAATCAGCCCCAGCATTTT. Its protein product is CATSGVGSNQPQHF.

This clone was found once. The V call is TRBV4-1, the J call TRBJ2-3, with TRBD1 matching 9 bases. CDR3 size: 15 residues. Germline CDR1 MGHRA, CDR2 YSYEKL. The junction had 4 bases not matched to a gene; V was cut back by 3 bases and J by 3 bases. CDR3 sequence reads: CASSQGDRVTDTQYF. As DNA, the CDR3 is TGCGCCAGCAGCCAGGGGGACAGGGTTACAGATACGCAGTATTTT.

The rearrangement links TRBV18 to TRBJ2-7; TRBD2 matches 10 bases. Trimming cost V 2 bases and J 2 bases; bases outside gene matches: 0. This CDR3 spans 14 amino acids. Germline V CDR1 and CDR2: KGHSH, LQKENI. The chain's CDR3 is CASSPTSGAYEQYF. As DNA, the CDR3 is TGTGCCAGCTCACCAACTAGCGGGGCCTACGAGCAGTACTTC. Full variable domain (missing parts from reference TRBV18 and TRBJ2-7): NAGVMQNPRHLVRRRGQEARLRCSPMKGHSHVYWYRQLPEEGLKFMVYLQKENIIDESGMPKERFSAEFPKEGPSILRIQQVVRGDSAAYFCASSPTSGAYEQYFGPGTRLTVT.

The chain recombines TRBV19 with TRBJ1-6; perhaps TRBD1 as D (5 bases). The CDR3 spans 15 residues. CDR1 LNHDA and CDR2 SQIVND come from the germline V gene (reference sequence). Trimming removed 4 bases from V and 5 bases from J, with 12 bases in between. The CDR3 bases are TGTGCCAGTAGTAACCACAGGAGCGATAATTCACCCCTCCACTTT. Translating gives CASSNHRSDNSPLHF.

The chain links TRBV24-1 to TRBJ2-3, with D uncertain. Germline CDR1 reads KGHDR; CDR2 reads SFDVKD. This CDR3 region has 11 residues. V lost 5 bases and J lost 9, with 8 bases in between. The CDR3 nucleotides are TGTGCCACCAGTGTTTCGCGAACGCAGTATTTT. This sequence encodes CATSVSRTQYF.

The rearrangement links TRBV4-2 to TRBJ2-3; D ambiguous. Germline CDR1 and CDR2: LGHNA and YNFKEQ. This CDR3 has 14 residues. Trimming shortened V by 0 bases and J by 1 base, and 5 bases separated the two germline ends. The CDR3 DNA reads as TGTGCCAGCAGCCAAGATCGGGGCACAGATACGCAGTATTTT. As protein: CASSQDRGTDTQYF.

This clone was observed once. This chain uses TRBV7-3 with TRBJ2-1; a weak D match, TRBD1 (6 bases). In germline, CDR1 is SGHTA, CDR2 FQGTGA. The CDR3 consists of 13 residues. The V end was cut by 5 bases, the J end by 9 bases, with 14 bases between. The CDR3 nucleotides read TGTGCCAGCAGCCCCAGGACAGACGCTGAGCAGTTCTTC. It specifies CASSPRTDAEQFF.

V is TRBV24-1 and J is TRBJ1-1, with TRBD1 matching over 8 bases. The CDR3 runs 16 residues. In germline, CDR1 is KGHDR, CDR2 SFDVKD. V dropped 3 bases and J dropped 4; count of bases not matched to a gene: 9. The CDR3, as DNA: TGTGCCACCAGTGATCCTCGGGCAGGGGGCGGCACTGAAGCTTTCTTT. Protein product: CATSDPRAGGGTEAFF.